These 2 T cell receptor beta chains were sequenced from one sample in a study of T cells in Graves' hyperthyroidism and ophthalmopathy. Researchers took RNA transcripts and amplified the TCR beta CDR3 regions from them. When the TCR CDR3 underwent first-round RT-PCR, the HTBI primer set was used. TCRdb re-analysed the multiplex PCR reads in MiXCR, keeping a single row per CDR3 protein. In the table there are hundreds of thousands of distinct CDR3 sequences, 25% of which are singletons. The sequenced sample consisted of blood. The source is a man aged 50-59 years with Graves' hyperthyroidism.

This clonotype was seen only once. The chain combines TRBV30 with TRBJ2-2; D is tentatively TRBD1 or TRBD2 (5 bases each). This CDR3 spans 15 amino acids. Germline V gene data show CDR1 as GTSNPN and CDR2 as SVGIG (reference sequence). Trimming removed 3 bases at V and 4 bases at J, with 15 bases between. DNA of the CDR3: TGTGCCTGGAGCCGGGGTGGGGCGTTCACCGGGGAGCTGTTTTTT. Amino acid sequence: CAWSRGGAFTGELFF.

This clonotype has only one observation. The chain joins TRBV6-2 or TRBV6-3 to TRBJ2-7; weak D call: TRBD1 (5 bases). V shed 7 bases and J shed 6 bases, with 10 bases lying between them. This CDR3 has 11 amino acids. The germline V gene encodes CDR1 MNHEY and CDR2 SVGEGT. As DNA, the CDR3 is TGTGCCAGCATCTTAGGGGTCGAGCAGTACTTC. It yields the protein CASILGVEQYF.